The 20 T cell receptor beta chains presented below share a single source sample, sequenced in a study of blood T cell repertoires in COVID-19. Assay: immunoSEQ multiplex PCR; the TCRdb copy retains only in-frame clones and omits some. The sample has some 160,000 clones; roughly four fifths are singletons. Sequenced: peripheral blood. These receptor sequences come from a human donor in a cohort sampled during active COVID-19.

The rearrangement uses TRBV6-2 or TRBV6-3 and TRBJ2-1; 9 bases align to TRBD2. This CDR3 region has 15 residues. Germline V gene sequence: CDR1 MNHEY, CDR2 SVGEGT. With 6 bases clipped from V and 7 bases from J, the junction kept 10 bases outside the gene matches. The DNA for the CDR3 is TGTGCCAGCAGCACCCCTAGCGGGGTTCTTAATGAGCAGTTCTTC. This gives the protein CASSTPSGVLNEQFF.

The chain links TRBV2 to TRBJ1-6, with D possibly matching TRBD1 (6 bases). Germline values: CDR1 SNHLY, CDR2 FYNNEI. Trimming took 4 bases from V and 5 from J, leaving 9 bases between them. The CDR3 covers 14 residues. The CDR3 nucleotides are TGTGCCAGCAGTGGGGACACTAATAATTCACCCCTCCACTTT. The encoded protein is CASSGDTNNSPLHF.

The chain links TRBV5-1 to TRBJ1-1; maybe TRBD1 (5 bases). Germline lookup yields CDR1 SGHRS and CDR2 YFSETQ. CDR3 length: 16 amino acids. The V and J ends lost 1 base and 0 bases respectively, with 13 bases between them. CDR3 residues: CASSLLGGGMNTEAFF. The DNA of the CDR3 is TGCGCCAGCAGCTTGTTGGGGGGAGGCATGAACACTGAAGCTTTCTTT.

The chain couples TRBV6-5 to TRBJ1-1; the match to TRBD1 covers 10 bases. With V trimmed by 7 bases and J by 1 base, 3 bases remained unmatched. Germline lookup yields CDR1 MNHEY and CDR2 SVGAGI. The CDR3 extends over 14 amino acids. The CDR3 loop reads CASIRDRGNTEAFF. The CDR3 DNA reads as TGTGCCAGCATCCGGGACAGGGGGAACACTGAAGCTTTCTTT.

This rearrangement joins TRBV6-2 or TRBV6-3 to TRBJ2-5; 11 bases map to TRBD2. The CDR3 consists of 17 residues. V trimming: 2 bases; J trimming: 6 bases; junction bases outside the gene matches: 11. CDR1 and CDR2 from the germline V gene are MNHEY and SVGEGT. The CDR3 DNA reads TGTGCCAGCAGTTACCCGACTAGCGGGATTGAGGTGAAGACCCAGTACTTC. This translates into CASSYPTSGIEVKTQYF.

The chain couples TRBV3-1 (or the pseudogene TRBV3-2) to TRBJ2-7; possibly TRBD2 for D (6 bases). V dropped 0 bases and J dropped 3 bases, with 9 bases sitting between them. Germline V CDR1 and CDR2: LGHDT, YNNKEL (reference sequence). The CDR3 consists of 14 residues. The CDR3 region is CASSQEVDYYEQYF. The CDR3 DNA reads as TGTGCCAGCAGCCAAGAAGTGGACTACTACGAGCAGTACTTC.

The chain recombines TRBV5-1 with TRBJ1-1, with D possibly TRBD1 on 5 matching bases. Trimming removed 3 bases from V and 7 bases from J, with 7 bases in between. The CDR3 contains 11 residues. Germline-derived CDR1 and CDR2 are SGHRS and YFSETQ. CDR3 coding DNA: TGCGCCAGCAGCTGGGGGGTTGAAGCTTTCTTT. This translates into CASSWGVEAFF.

The chain uses TRBV4-3 and TRBJ2-7, with D perhaps matching TRBD2 (6 bases). This CDR3 spans 15 amino acids. The V end was cut by 0 bases, the J end by 1 base, with 10 bases between. Germline CDR1 is LGHNA and CDR2 is YSLEER. The CDR3 DNA is TGCGCCAGCAGCCAAGAAGGCGGGACGTCCTACGAGCAGTACTTC. This gives the protein CASSQEGGTSYEQYF.

This clone was counted a few times. The V and J genes are TRBV9 and TRBJ2-3; D possibly corresponds to TRBD2 (6 bases). V was clipped by 0 bases and J by 0 bases, with 14 bases between them. CDR1 is SGDLS, CDR2 YYNGEE, per germline. CDR3 length: 17 residues. CDR3 region: CASSVESGDLSTDTQYF. For the CDR3, the DNA is TGTGCCAGCAGCGTAGAGTCGGGGGACCTTAGCACAGATACGCAGTATTTT.

The genes are TRBV6-5 and TRBJ2-7, with D tentatively TRBD2 (6 bases). The length of the CDR3 is 13 residues. V gave up 2 bases and J gave up 3 bases, with 8 bases separating them. Germline lookup yields CDR1 MNHEY and CDR2 SVGAGI. Here the CDR3 DNA reads TGTGCCAGCAGTTACGGAGGGGTCTACGAGCAGTACTTC. It translates to CASSYGGVYEQYF.

The V gene is TRBV4-3, the J gene TRBJ2-3; D may be TRBD2 (6 bases). This CDR3 region has 16 residues. The germline V gene encodes CDR1 LGHNA and CDR2 YSLEER. V was clipped by 1 base and J by 0 bases, with 11 bases between them. The DNA for the CDR3 is TGCGCCAGCAGCCAAGGGTTAGCGGTAAGCACAGATACGCAGTATTTT. Encoded protein: CASSQGLAVSTDTQYF.

The chain links TRBV18 to TRBJ2-1; TRBD2 aligns across 7 bases. Germline V lookup: CDR1 KGHSH, CDR2 LQKENI. After removal of 0 bases from V and 3 bases from J, the junction contained 8 bases not matched to a gene. This CDR3 has 17 residues. Here the CDR3 reads CASSPPGLAVGYNEQFF. CDR3 bases: TGTGCCAGCTCACCACCGGGGCTAGCGGTGGGCTACAATGAGCAGTTCTTC.

This clone was seen a single time. The V and J genes are TRBV28 and TRBJ1-5; D gene ambiguous. V lost 10 bases to trimming and J lost 0 bases, with 7 bases between them. The CDR3 runs 12 residues. Germline values: CDR1 MDHEN, CDR2 SYDVKM. CDR3 DNA: TGTGCCATACGGGATAGCAATCAGCCCCAGCATTTT. This sequence encodes CAIRDSNQPQHF.

The gene calls are TRBV4-1 and TRBJ1-2, with D perhaps matching TRBD1 (6 bases). CDR3 length: 14 amino acids. Trimming stripped 1 base from V and 3 bases from J, with 9 bases between. The germline V gene has CDR1 MGHRA and CDR2 YSYEKL. CDR3 residues: CASSQVGTHYGYTF. The CDR3 coding sequence is TGCGCCAGCAGCCAAGTCGGGACACACTATGGCTACACCTTC.

The V gene is TRBV28, the J gene TRBJ1-6, with 8 bases identical to TRBD1. Unmatched junction bases numbered 4, after V lost 5 bases and J lost 7 bases. The CDR3 contains 14 residues. Germline V gene sequence: CDR1 MDHEN, CDR2 SYDVKM. CDR3 DNA sequence: TGTGCCAGCAGTCGGGACAGGAGGAATTCACCCCTCCACTTT. Protein sequence: CASSRDRRNSPLHF.

The V and J genes are TRBV27 and TRBJ1-2, with D possibly TRBD1 on 6 matching bases. Germline loops: CDR1 MNHEY, CDR2 SMNVEV (reference sequence). Trimming took 4 bases from V and 7 from J, leaving 13 bases between them. The CDR3 covers 13 residues. DNA of the CDR3: TGTGCCAGCAGTTCCGGGGGGCGAGGTGGCTACACCTTC. Its protein product is CASSSGGRGGYTF.

V and J are TRBV7-2 and TRBJ1-3; D gene ambiguous. This CDR3 has 18 amino acids. Germline V gene lookup returns CDR1 SGHTA and CDR2 FQGNSA. The V end was cut by 1 base, the J end by 3 bases, with 19 bases between. The CDR3 bases are TGTGCCAGCAGCTTAGTTCTCGCTGGCGGCTCTGGTGGAAACACCATATATTTT. It is translated as CASSLVLAGGSGGNTIYF.

The V gene is TRBV4-2, the J gene TRBJ2-7, with TRBD2 matching 8 bases. The trim removed 5 bases at V and 0 bases at J, leaving 9 bases unmatched. CDR3 length equals 16 residues. Germline CDR1 and CDR2: LGHNA and YNFKEQ. The chain's CDR3 is CASSSPGAGASYEQYF. CDR3 nucleotides: TGTGCCAGCAGCTCCCCGGGAGCGGGGGCCTCCTACGAGCAGTACTTC.

The J gene is TRBJ1-4, the V gene TRBV7-3, with TRBD1 matching over 7 bases. Germline trimming cut 6 bases from V and 4 bases from J; bases unmatched to any gene: 8. CDR1 is SGHTA, CDR2 FQGTGA, per germline. The CDR3 contains 15 residues. Here the CDR3 DNA reads TGTGCCAGCAGTCCTACAGGGGCCATTAATGAAAAACTGTTTTTT. It is translated as CASSPTGAINEKLFF.

The sample holds a few counts of this clone. The chain has TRBV11-2 and TRBJ2-7; TRBD2 aligns across 8 bases. The CDR3 is 14 residues long. V gave up 3 bases and J gave up 5 bases; unmatched junction bases: 6. The germline V gene has CDR1 SGHAT and CDR2 FQNNGV. The CDR3 loop is CASSFGTSLDEQYF. The CDR3 DNA is TGTGCCAGCAGCTTCGGGACTAGTTTGGACGAGCAGTACTTC.